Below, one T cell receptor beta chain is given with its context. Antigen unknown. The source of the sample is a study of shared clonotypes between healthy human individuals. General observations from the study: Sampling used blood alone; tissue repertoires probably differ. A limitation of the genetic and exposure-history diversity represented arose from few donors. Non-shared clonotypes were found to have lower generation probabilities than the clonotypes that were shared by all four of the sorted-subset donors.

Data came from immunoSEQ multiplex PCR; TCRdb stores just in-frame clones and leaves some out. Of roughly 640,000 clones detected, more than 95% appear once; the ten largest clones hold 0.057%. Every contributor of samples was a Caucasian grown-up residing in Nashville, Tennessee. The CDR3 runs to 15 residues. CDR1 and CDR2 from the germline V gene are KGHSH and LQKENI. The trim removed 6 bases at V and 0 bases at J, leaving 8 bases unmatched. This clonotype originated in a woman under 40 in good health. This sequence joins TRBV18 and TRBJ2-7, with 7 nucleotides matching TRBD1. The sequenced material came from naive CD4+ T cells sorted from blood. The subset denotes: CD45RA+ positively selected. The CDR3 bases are TGTGCCAGCTCCGTACTACAGGGGCCCTCCTACGAGCAGTACTTC. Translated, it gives CASSVLQGPSYEQYF.